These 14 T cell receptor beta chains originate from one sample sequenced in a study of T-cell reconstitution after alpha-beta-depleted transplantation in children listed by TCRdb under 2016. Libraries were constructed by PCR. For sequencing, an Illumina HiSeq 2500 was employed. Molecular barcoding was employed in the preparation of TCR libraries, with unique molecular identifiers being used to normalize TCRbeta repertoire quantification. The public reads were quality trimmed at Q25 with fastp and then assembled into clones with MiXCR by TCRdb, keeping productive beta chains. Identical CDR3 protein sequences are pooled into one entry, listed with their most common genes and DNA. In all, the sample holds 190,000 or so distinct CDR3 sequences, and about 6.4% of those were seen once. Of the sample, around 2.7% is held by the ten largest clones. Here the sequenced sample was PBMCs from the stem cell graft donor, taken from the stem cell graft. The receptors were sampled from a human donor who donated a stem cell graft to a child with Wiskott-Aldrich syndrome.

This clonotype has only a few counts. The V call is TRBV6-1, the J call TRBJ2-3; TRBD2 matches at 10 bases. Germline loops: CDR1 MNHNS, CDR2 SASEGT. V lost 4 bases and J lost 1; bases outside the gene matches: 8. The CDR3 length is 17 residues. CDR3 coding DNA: TGTGCCAGCAGTGTGGGGCTAGCGGGAGAGGGCACAGATACGCAGTATTTT. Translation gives CASSVGLAGEGTDTQYF.

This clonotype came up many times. The CDR3 loop reads CASSLLAGGDTQYF. The CDR3 DNA reads as TGTGCCAGCAGTTTACTAGCGGGGGGAGATACGCAGTATTTT. The chain couples TRBV27 to TRBJ2-3, with 11 bases fitting TRBD2. Germline-derived CDR1 and CDR2 are MNHEY and SMNVEV (reference sequence). This CDR3 has 14 amino acids. The V and J ends lost 2 bases and 5 bases, in that order; junction bases with no gene match: 0.

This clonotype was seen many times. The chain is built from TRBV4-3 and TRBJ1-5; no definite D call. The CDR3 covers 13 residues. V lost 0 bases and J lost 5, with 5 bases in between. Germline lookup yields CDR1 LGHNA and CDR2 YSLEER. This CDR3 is CASSQDLDQPQHF. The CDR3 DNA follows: TGCGCCAGCAGCCAAGATCTGGATCAGCCCCAGCATTTT.

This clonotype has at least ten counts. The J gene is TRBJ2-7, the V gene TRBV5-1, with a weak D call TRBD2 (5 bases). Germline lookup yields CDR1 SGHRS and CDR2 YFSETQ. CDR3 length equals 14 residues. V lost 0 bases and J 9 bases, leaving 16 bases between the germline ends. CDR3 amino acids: CASSLAGVSSGQYF. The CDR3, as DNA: TGCGCCAGCAGCTTGGCCGGGGTCAGTTCTGGGCAGTACTTC.

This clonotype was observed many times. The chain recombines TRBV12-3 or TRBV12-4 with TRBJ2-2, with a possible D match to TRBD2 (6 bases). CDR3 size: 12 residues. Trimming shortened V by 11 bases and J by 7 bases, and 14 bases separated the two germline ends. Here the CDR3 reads CAVGLANGELFF. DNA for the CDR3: TGTGCCGTGGGGCTAGCGAACGGGGAGCTGTTTTTT.

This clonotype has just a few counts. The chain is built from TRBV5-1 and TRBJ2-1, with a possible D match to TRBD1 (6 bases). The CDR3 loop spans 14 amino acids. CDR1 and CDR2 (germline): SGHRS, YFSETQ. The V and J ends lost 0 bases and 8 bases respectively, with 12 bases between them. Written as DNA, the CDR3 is TGCGCCAGCAGCTTGGGGCCGACAGGCCATGAGCAGTTCTTC. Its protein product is CASSLGPTGHEQFF.

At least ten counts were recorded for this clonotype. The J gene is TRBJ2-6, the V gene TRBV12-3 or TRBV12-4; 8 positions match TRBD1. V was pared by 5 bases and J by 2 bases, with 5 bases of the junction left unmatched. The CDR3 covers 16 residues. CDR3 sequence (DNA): TGTGCCAGCAGTCCCATGACAGGGGCTGGGGCCAACGTCCTGACTTTC. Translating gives CASSPMTGAGANVLTF.

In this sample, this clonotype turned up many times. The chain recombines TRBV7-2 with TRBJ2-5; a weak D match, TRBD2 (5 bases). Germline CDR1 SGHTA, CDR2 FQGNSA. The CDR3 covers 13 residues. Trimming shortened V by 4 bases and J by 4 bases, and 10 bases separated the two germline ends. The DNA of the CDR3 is TGTGCCAGCAGCTCCCAGAGGGCAGAGACCCAGTACTTC. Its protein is CASSSQRAETQYF.

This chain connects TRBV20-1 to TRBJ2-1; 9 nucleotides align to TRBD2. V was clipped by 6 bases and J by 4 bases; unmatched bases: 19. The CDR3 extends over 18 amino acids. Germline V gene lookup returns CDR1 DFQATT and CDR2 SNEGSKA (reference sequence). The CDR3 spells CSAPDWSSGGSIYNEQFF. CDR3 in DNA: TGCAGTGCGCCAGACTGGAGTAGCGGGGGCAGTATTTACAATGAGCAGTTCTTC.

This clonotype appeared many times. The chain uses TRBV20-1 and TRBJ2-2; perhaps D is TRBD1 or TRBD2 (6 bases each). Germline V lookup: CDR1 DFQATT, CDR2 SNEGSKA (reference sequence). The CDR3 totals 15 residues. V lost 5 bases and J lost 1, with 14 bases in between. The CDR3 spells CSAGIGGRNTGELFF. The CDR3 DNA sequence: TGCAGTGCTGGGATAGGGGGGCGGAACACCGGGGAGCTGTTTTTT.

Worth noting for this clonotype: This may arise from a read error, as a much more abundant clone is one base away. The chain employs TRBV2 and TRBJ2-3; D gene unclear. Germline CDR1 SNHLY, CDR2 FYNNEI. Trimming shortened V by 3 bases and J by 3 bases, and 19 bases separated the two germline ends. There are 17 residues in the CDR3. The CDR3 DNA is TGTGCCAGCAGTGAGCTAAGAGGAGTTGGGAAAACAGATACGCAGTATTTT. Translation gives CASSELRGVGKTDTQYF.

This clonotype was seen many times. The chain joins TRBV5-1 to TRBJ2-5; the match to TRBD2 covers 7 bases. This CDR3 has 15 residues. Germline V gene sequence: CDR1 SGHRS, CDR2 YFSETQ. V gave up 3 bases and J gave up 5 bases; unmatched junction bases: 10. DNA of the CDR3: TGCGCCAGCAGCTCTCGGACGGGGGGAAGTGAGACCCAGTACTTC. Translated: CASSSRTGGSETQYF.

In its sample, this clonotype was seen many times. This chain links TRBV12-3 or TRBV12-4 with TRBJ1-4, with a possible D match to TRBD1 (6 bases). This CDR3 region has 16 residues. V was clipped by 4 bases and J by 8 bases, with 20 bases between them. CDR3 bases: TGTGCCAGCAGTTACCTCTACAGGGTGGGTGGCGAAAAACTGTTTTTT. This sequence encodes CASSYLYRVGGEKLFF.

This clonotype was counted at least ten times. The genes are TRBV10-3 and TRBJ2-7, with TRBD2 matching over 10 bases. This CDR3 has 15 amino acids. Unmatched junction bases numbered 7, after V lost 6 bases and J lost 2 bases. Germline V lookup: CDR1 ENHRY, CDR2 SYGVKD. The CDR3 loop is CAIRTGTSATYEQYF. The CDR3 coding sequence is TGTGCCATCAGAACCGGGACTAGCGCAACCTACGAGCAGTACTTC.